Below, 4 T cell receptor beta chains from the same sample are listed, as sequenced in a study of metastatic and nonmetastatic thyroid tumors. No treatment had been given to any patient before thyroid surgery. MiXCR re-clonotyped the PCR reads for TCRdb. The table lists about 23,000 clones, roughly 20% of them singletons. Sequencing was carried out using blood. These receptors all stem from a female donor with papillary thyroid cancer or a benign thyroid nodule (not recorded which). Some clones in this sample may be carry-over from other donors' samples.

By frequency in the sample, this clone is medium-sized. The chain couples TRBV6-1 to TRBJ2-2; D remains unclear. From germline, CDR1 is MNHNS and CDR2 SASEGT. The CDR3 length is 13 residues. V shed 9 bases and J shed 0 bases, with 8 bases lying between them. The CDR3 region has the DNA TGTGCCAGTCAGATAACGAACACCGGGGAGCTGTTTTTT. The encoded protein is CASQITNTGELFF.

The sample holds many counts of this clone. The gene calls are TRBV18 and TRBJ1-1; tentative D call: TRBD1 (6 bases). The germline CDR1 and CDR2 sequences are KGHSH and LQKENI. Deletions cut 3 bases from V and 3 bases from J, with 17 bases between. The CDR3 loop spans 16 amino acids. In nucleotides, the CDR3 is TGTGCCAGCTCACCTATCCAGTCACAGGGAGACACTGAAGCTTTCTTT. Translation gives CASSPIQSQGDTEAFF.

The chain couples TRBV11-2 to TRBJ1-6; TRBD1 matches 9 bases. The CDR3 is made up of 17 amino acids. The V gene's germline CDR1 is SGHAT and CDR2 FQNNGV. The V gene end was trimmed by 6 bases and the J gene end by 1 base; junction bases not matched to a gene: 7. CDR3 nucleotides: TGTGCCAGCAGGGGGACACAGGGGGCTTCCTATAATTCACCCCTCCACTTT. Translating it yields CASRGTQGASYNSPLHF.

This clone came up a few times. J is TRBJ2-7 and V is TRBV28; 10 positions match TRBD1. CDR1 and CDR2 (germline): MDHEN, SYDVKM. The CDR3 extends over 15 amino acids. V was clipped by 3 bases and J by 5 bases; unmatched bases: 7. CDR3 coding DNA: TGTGCCAGCAGTTTTGGTAGGGACAGGGGCCACGAGCAGTACTTC. This codes for CASSFGRDRGHEQYF. The full variable domain, its missing parts supplied by reference TRBV28 and TRBJ2-7, is DVKVTQSSRYLVKRTGEKVFLECVQDMDHENMFWYRQDPGLGLRLIYFSYDVKMKEKGDIPEGYSVSREKKERFSLILESASTNQTSMYLCASSFGRDRGHEQYFGPGTRLTVT.